This TCR beta chain came from a study of T cell changes during pregnancy in multiple sclerosis. There are 14 residues in the CDR3. CDR1 and CDR2 (germline): MNHEY, SVGAGI. Trimming pared 0 bases from V and 3 bases from J, leaving 8 bases between. Some clones are missing from TCRdb's copy, which holds only in-frame ones; the method was immunoSEQ multiplex PCR. This repertoire shows almost 50,000 clones, 80% to 95% found once; its top ten account for 0.75% to 1%. The starting material was peripheral blood, obtained after pregnancy. The V gene is TRBV6-5, the J gene TRBJ1-2; unclear D gene. This TCR came from a female donor with multiple sclerosis, enrolled in a pregnancy study. CDR3 protein: CASSYSSRDYGYTF. CDR3 nucleotide sequence: TGTGCCAGCAGTTACTCTAGTCGGGACTATGGCTACACCTTC.